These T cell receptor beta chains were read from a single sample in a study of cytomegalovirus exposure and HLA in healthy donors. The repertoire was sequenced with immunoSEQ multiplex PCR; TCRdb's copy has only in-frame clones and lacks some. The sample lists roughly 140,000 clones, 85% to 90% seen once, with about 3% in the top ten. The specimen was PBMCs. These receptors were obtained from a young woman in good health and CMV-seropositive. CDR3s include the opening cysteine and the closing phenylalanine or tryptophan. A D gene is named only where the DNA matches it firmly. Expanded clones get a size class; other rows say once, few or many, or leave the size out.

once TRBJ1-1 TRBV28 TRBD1 CASSVPGQGANTEAFF TGTGCCAGCAGTGTTCCGGGACAGGGCGCGAACACTGAAGCTTTCTTT
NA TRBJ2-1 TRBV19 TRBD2 CASSNRGLAGGDEQFF TGTGCCAGTAGTAATCGAGGACTAGCGGGAGGGGATGAGCAGTTCTTC
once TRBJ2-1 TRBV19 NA CASRTGPEGSNEQFF TGTGCCAGTAGAACCGGGCCGGAGGGGTCCAATGAGCAGTTCTTC
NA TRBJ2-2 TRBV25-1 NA CASRDSLAGELFF TGTGCCAGCAGGGACTCTTTGGCCGGGGAGCTGTTTTTT
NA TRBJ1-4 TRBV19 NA CASSIDGSGSTWNEKLFF TGTGCCAGTAGTATAGACGGGAGCGGATCGACATGGAATGAAAAACTGTTTTTT
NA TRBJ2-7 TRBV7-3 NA CASSLTGPSYEQYF TGTGCCAGCAGCTTAACGGGGCCCTCCTACGAGCAGTACTTC
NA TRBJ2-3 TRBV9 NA CASSGLGTTDTQYF TGTGCCAGCAGCGGACTAGGCACCACAGATACGCAGTATTTT
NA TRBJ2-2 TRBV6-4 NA CASSVLADTGELFF TGTGCCAGCAGTGTTCTCGCGGACACCGGGGAGCTGTTTTTT
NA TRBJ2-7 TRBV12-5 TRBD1 CASGLDRGDEQYF TGTGCTAGTGGTTTGGACAGGGGGGACGAGCAGTACTTC
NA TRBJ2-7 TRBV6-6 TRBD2 CASNVAGQYEQYF TGTGCCAGCAATGTAGCGGGCCAATACGAGCAGTACTTC
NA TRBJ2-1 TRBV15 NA CATSISPNEQFF TGTGCCACCAGCATATCTCCTAATGAGCAGTTCTTC
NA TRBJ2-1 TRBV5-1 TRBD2 CASSPGLAGVGEQFF TGCGCCAGCAGCCCGGGACTAGCGGGAGTGGGCGAGCAGTTCTTC
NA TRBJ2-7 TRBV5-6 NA CASSLVEGGSYEQYF TGTGCCAGCAGCTTGGTTGAGGGTGGTTCCTACGAGCAGTACTTC
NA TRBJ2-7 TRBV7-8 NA CASSVERPGHLFYEQYF TGTGCCAGCAGCGTAGAGCGCCCGGGACACCTTTTCTACGAGCAGTACTTC